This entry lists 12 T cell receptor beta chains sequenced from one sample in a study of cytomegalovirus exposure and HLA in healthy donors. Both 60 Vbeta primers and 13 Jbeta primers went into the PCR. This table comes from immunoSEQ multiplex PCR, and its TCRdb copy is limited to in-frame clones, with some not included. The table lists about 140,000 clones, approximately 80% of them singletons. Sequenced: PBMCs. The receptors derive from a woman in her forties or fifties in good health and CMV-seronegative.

In nucleotides, the CDR3 is TGTGCCAGCAGCTCTACCGGGACAGCGACCTACGAGCAGTACTTC. It encodes CASSSTGTATYEQYF. The chain employs TRBV5-5 and TRBJ2-7; 7 nucleotides agree with TRBD1. V gave up 3 bases and J gave up 2 bases; unmatched junction bases: 8. Per germline, CDR1 SGHKS and CDR2 YYEKEE (reference sequence). CDR3 size: 15 residues.

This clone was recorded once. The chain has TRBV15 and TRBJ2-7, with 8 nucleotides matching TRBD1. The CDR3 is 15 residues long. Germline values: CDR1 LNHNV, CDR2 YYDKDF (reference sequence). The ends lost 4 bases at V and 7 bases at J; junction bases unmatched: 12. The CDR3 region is CATSNYQGAWGEQYF. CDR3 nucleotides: TGTGCCACCAGCAATTATCAGGGGGCTTGGGGTGAGCAGTACTTC.

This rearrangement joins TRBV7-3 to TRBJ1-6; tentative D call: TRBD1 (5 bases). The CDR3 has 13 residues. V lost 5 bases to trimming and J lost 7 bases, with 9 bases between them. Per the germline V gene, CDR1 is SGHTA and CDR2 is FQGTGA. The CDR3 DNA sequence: TGTGCCAGCAGCCCGAACAGGAATTCACCCCTCCACTTT. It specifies CASSPNRNSPLHF.

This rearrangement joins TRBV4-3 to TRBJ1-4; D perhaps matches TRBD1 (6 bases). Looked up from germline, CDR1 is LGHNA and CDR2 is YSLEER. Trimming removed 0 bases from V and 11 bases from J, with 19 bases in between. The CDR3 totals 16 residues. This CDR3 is CASSQDFHRAIGKLFF. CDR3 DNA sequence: TGCGCCAGCAGCCAAGATTTTCACAGGGCCATCGGGAAACTGTTTTTT.

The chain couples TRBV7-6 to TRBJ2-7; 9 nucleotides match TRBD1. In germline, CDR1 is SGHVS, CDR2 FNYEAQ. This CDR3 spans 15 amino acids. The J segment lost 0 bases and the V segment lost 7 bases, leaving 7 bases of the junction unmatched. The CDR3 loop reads CASTQGTGSSYEQYF. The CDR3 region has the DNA TGTGCCAGCACGCAAGGGACAGGGAGCTCCTACGAGCAGTACTTC.

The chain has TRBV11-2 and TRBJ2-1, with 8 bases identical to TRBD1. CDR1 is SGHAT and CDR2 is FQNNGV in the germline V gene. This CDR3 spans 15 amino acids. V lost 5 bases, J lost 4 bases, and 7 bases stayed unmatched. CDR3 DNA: TGTGCCAGCAGCCCGACAGGGGCGAAATACAATGAGCAGTTCTTC. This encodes CASSPTGAKYNEQFF.

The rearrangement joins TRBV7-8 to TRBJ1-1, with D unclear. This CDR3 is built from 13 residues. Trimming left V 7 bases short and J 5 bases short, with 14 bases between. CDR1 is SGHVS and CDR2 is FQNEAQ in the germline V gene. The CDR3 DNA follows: TGTGCCAGCACCCTTGCCCGGGGAACTGAAGCTTTCTTT. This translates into CASTLARGTEAFF.

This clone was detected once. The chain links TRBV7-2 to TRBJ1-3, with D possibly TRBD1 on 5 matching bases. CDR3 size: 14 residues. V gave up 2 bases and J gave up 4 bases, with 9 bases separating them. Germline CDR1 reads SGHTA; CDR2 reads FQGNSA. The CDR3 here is CASSLQGWGNTIYF. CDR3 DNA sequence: TGTGCCAGCAGCTTACAGGGTTGGGGAAACACCATATATTTT.

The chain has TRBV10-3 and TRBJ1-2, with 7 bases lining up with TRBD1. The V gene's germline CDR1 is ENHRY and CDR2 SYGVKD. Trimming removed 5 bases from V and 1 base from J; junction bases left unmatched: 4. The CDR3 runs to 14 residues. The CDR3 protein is CAISWGTDNYGYTF. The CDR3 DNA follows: TGTGCCATCAGTTGGGGGACAGATAACTATGGCTACACCTTC.

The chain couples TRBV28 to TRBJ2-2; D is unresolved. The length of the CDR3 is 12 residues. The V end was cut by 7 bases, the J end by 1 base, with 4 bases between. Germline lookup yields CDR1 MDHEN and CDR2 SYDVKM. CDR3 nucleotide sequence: TGTGCCAGCACCAGGAACACCGGGGAGCTGTTTTTT. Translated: CASTRNTGELFF. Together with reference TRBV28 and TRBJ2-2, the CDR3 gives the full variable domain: DVKVTQSSRYLVKRTGEKVFLECVQDMDHENMFWYRQDPGLGLRLIYFSYDVKMKEKGDIPEGYSVSREKKERFSLILESASTNQTSMYLCASTRNTGELFFGEGSRLTVL.

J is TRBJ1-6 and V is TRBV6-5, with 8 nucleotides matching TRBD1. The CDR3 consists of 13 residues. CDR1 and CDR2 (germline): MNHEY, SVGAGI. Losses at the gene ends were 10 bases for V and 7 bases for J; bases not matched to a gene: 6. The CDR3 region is CAMQDRENSPLHF. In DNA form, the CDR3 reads TGTGCCATGCAGGACAGGGAAAATTCACCCCTCCACTTT.

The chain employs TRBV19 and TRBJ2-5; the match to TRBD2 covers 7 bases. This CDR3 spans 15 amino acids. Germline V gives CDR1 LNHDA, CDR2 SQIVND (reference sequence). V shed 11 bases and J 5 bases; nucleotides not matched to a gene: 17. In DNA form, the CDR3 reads TGTGCCGCCTCGAGCAGCGGGGCGTCGGGGGAGACCCAGTACTTC. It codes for CAASSSGASGETQYF. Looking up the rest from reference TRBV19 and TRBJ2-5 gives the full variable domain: DGGITQSPKYLFRKEGQNVTLSCEQNLNHDAMYWYRQDPGQGLRLIYYSQIVNDFQKGDIAEGYSVSREKKESFPLTVTSAQKNPTAFYLCAASSSGASGETQYFGPGTRLLVL.